Sequencing of this T cell receptor beta chain was carried out in a study of shared clonotypes between healthy human individuals. Study results and limitations: In having few donors, the study represented limited genetic and exposure-history diversity. Relative to memory subsets, naive subsets generally showed larger estimated richness. Around 5.3% of naive CD4 clonotypes were shared across four donors.

Each subset's genomic DNA was split evenly across several immunoSEQ plates. The repertoire was sequenced with immunoSEQ multiplex PCR; TCRdb's copy has only in-frame clones and lacks some. The sample holds millions of clones, just under 95% seen once. A remark on this clone: As yet, its antigen is unknown.

This CDR3 has 13 residues. Trimming left V 7 bases short and J 4 bases short, with 13 bases between. The germline CDR1 and CDR2 sequences are SNHLY and FYNNEI. Naive-designated CD8 cells lacked CD45RO, were positively enriched for CCR7, and omitted terminally differentiated effector memory CD45RA+ cells. This rearrangement joins TRBV2 to TRBJ1-2; the D is unclear. Sequencing was performed on naive CD8+ T cells sorted from blood. The receptor was derived from a young man in good health. The CDR3 bases are TGTGCCAGCATAGGTGGCGGATCCTATGGCTACACCTTC. This gives the protein CASIGGGSYGYTF.